This T cell receptor beta chain is from a study of Graves' ophthalmopathy and Graves' hyperthyroidism. Overall study findings and caveats: Blood repertoires reportedly contained most expanded thyroid clonotypes above 0.001 frequency. It was with approximately 69% sensitivity and about 72% specificity that the model predicted ophthalmopathy progression.

Hyperthyroidism was classified as stable if no ophthalmopathy occurred within 18 months of follow-up. Newly diagnosed, the hyperthyroidism patients had under 2 months' duration and were aged 18 to 65. RNA transcripts were the source from which TCR beta CDR3 regions were amplified. RT-PCR with HTBI primers came first, then second-round multiplex PCR. Each CDR3 protein gets one entry after TCRdb re-called the multiplex PCR reads with MiXCR. Of hundreds of thousands of distinct CDR3 sequences listed, around 20% are singletons. This clonotype was seen many times. Its antigen is undetermined. The V gene's germline CDR1 is SGHVS and CDR2 FQNEAQ. The CDR3 has 15 amino acids. Trimming pared 2 bases from V and 3 bases from J, leaving 13 bases between.

This TCR was sampled from a young woman with stable Graves' hyperthyroidism. Sequencing was carried out using peripheral blood. The chain combines TRBV7-8 with TRBJ2-5; TRBD1 is a possible D gene (5 bases). This chain's CDR3 is CASSLSIRGKETQYF. The CDR3 DNA follows: TGTGCCAGCAGCTTAAGCATTAGGGGCAAAGAGACCCAGTACTTC.